This T cell receptor beta chain is drawn from a study of vaccination effects on CD4 cells after COVID-19. Per the germline V gene, CDR1 is MNHEY and CDR2 is SVGAGI. This CDR3 is 14 amino acids long. Trimming at V came to 8 bases and at J to 5 bases, leaving 7 bases not matched to a gene. TCRdb keeps only in-frame clones here, not all; method: immunoSEQ multiplex PCR. In the table there are some 69,000 clones, roughly 74% of which are singletons. With regard to this clone: The antigen is undetermined.

ViraFEST assay sequencing came after antigen-specific CD4+ T cells were expanded with viral peptide pools. Subsequent to roughly 10 days of culture, CD4+ T cells were isolated. Two doses of either BNT162b2 or mRNA-1273 were given to each participant. The culture medium for approximately 1.9 million PBMC per well included 10 IU/ml IL-2 and roughly 10 ug/ml peptides. The sequence was obtained from a human donor who received a COVID-19 vaccine. Sequencing was performed on CD4+ T cells from PBMCs cultured with HCoV-229E spike peptides, taken after COVID-19 vaccination. The V call is TRBV6-5, the J call TRBJ2-2; 8 nucleotides match TRBD1. CDR3 DNA sequence: TGTGCCAGCTCCGGACAGGGAAGGACCGGGGAGCTGTTTTTT. Translated, it gives CASSGQGRTGELFF.